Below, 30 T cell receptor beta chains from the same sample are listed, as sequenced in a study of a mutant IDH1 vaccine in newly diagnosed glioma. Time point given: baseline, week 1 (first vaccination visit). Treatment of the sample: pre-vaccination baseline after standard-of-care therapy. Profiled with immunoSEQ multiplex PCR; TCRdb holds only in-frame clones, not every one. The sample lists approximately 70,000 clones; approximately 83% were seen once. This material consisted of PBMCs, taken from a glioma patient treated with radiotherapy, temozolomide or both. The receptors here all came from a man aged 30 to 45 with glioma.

As DNA, the CDR3 is TGTGCCATCAGAAGGTCAGTTATACTTCCTAACTATGGCTACACCTTC. Its translation is CAIRRSVILPNYGYTF. V gene TRBV10-3 combines with J gene TRBJ1-2; D call uncertain. The CDR3 extends over 16 amino acids. Germline assignment: CDR1 ENHRY and CDR2 SYGVKD. Trimming took 6 bases from V and 0 from J, leaving 17 bases between them.

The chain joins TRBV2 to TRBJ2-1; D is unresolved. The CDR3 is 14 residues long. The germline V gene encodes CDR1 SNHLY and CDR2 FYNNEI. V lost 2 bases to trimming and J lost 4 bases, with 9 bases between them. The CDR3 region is CASSETVIYNEQFF. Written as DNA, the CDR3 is TGTGCCAGCAGTGAAACTGTTATTTACAATGAGCAGTTCTTC.

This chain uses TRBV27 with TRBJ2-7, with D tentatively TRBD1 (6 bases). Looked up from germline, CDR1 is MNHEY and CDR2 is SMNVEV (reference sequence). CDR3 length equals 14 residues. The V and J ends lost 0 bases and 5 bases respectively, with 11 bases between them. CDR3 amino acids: CASSLSQGFHEQYF. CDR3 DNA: TGTGCCAGCAGTTTATCTCAGGGGTTCCACGAGCAGTACTTC.

CDR3: CASSITGTGTPYEQYF. The CDR3 DNA reads as TGTGCCAGCAGTATTACCGGGACAGGCACCCCCTACGAGCAGTACTTC. The J gene is TRBJ2-7, the V gene TRBV2; the match to TRBD1 covers 8 bases. The CDR3 sequence is 16 residues long. Looked up from germline, CDR1 is SNHLY and CDR2 is FYNNEI. V dropped 5 bases and J dropped 2; count of bases not matched to a gene: 11.

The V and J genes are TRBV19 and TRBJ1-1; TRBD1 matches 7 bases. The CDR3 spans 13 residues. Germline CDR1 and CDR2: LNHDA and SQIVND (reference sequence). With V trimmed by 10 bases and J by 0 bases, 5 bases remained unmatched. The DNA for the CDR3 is TGTGCCACCAGGGGGGGGATGAACACTGAAGCTTTCTTT. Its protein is CATRGGMNTEAFF. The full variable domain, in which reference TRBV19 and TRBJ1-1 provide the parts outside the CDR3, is DGGITQSPKYLFRKEGQNVTLSCEQNLNHDAMYWYRQDPGQGLRLIYYSQIVNDFQKGDIAEGYSVSREKKESFPLTVTSAQKNPTAFYLCATRGGMNTEAFFGQGTRLTVV.

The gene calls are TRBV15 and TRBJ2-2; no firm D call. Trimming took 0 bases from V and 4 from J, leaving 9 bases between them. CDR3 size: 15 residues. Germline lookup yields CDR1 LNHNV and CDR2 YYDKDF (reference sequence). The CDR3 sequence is CATSREYSSTGELFF. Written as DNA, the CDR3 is TGTGCCACCAGCAGAGAGTACAGCAGCACCGGGGAGCTGTTTTTT.

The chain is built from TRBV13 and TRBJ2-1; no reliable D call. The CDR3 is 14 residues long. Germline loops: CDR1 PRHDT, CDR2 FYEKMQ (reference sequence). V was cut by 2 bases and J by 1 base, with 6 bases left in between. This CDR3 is CASSLPGSYNEQFF. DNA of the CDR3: TGTGCCAGCAGCTTACCCGGGTCCTACAATGAGCAGTTCTTC.

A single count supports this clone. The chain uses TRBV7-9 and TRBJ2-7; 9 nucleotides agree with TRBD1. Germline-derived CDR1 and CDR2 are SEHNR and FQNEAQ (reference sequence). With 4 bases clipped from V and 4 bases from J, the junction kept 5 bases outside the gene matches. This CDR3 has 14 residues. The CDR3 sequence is CASSSGTGNYEQYF. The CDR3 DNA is TGTGCCAGCAGCTCCGGGACAGGGAATTACGAGCAGTACTTC.

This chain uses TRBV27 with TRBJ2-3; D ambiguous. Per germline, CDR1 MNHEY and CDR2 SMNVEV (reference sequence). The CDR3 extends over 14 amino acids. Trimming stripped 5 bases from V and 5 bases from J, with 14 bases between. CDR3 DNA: TGTGCCAGCAGTCGACGCCAGCTCGGAGATACGCAGTATTTT. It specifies CASSRRQLGDTQYF.

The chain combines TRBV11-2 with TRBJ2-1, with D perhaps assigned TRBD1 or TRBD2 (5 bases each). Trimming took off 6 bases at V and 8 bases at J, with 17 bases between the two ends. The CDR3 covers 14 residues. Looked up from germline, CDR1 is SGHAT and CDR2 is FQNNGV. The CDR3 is CASSTTWGTDEQFF. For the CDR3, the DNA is TGTGCCAGCAGTACGACGTGGGGGACGGATGAGCAGTTCTTC. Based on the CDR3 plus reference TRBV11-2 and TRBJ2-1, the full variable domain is EAGVAQSPRYKIIEKRQSVAFWCNPISGHATLYWYQQILGQGPKLLIQFQNNGVVDDSQLPKDRFSAERLKGVDSTLKIQPAKLEDSAVYLCASSTTWGTDEQFFGPGTRLTVL.

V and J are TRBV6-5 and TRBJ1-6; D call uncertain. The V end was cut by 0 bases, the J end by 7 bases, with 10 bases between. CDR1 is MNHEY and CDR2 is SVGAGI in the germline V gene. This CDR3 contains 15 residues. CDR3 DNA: TGTGCCAGCAGTTACTCAGAGGTCAGCAATTCACCCCTCCACTTT. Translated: CASSYSEVSNSPLHF.

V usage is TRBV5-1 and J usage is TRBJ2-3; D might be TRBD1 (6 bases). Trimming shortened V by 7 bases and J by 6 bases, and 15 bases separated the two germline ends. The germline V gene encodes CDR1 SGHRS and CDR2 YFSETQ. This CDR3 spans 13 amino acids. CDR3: CASAGAESDTQYF. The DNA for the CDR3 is TGCGCCAGCGCAGGGGCAGAGTCTGATACGCAGTATTTT.

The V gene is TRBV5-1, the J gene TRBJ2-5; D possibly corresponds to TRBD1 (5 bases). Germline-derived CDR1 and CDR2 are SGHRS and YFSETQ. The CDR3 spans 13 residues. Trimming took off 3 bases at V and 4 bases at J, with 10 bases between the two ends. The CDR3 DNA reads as TGCGCCAGCAGCTCCCCGCAGGGAGAGACCCAGTACTTC. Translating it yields CASSSPQGETQYF. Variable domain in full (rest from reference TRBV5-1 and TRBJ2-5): KAGVTQTPRYLIKTRGQQVTLSCSPISGHRSVSWYQQTPGQGLQFLFEYFSETQRNKGNFPGRFSGRQFSNSRSEMNVSTLELGDSALYLCASSSPQGETQYFGPGTRLLVL.

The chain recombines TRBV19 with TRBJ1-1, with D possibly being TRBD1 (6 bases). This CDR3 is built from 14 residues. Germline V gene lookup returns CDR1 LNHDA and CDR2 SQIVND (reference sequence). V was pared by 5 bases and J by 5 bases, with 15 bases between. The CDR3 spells CASSADSPRTEAFF. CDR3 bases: TGTGCCAGTAGTGCGGACAGTCCTAGGACTGAAGCTTTCTTT.

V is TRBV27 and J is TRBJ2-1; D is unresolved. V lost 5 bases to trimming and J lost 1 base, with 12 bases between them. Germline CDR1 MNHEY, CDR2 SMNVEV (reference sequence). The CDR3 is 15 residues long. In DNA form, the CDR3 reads TGTGCCAGCAGTCTATTCGGGTATTCCTACAATGAGCAGTTCTTC. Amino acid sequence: CASSLFGYSYNEQFF.

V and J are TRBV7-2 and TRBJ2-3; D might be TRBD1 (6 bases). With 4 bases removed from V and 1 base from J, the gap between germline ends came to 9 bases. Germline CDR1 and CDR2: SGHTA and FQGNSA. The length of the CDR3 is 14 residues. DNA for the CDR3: TGTGCCAGCAGCTCGTCAGGGGGCACAGATACGCAGTATTTT. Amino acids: CASSSSGGTDTQYF.

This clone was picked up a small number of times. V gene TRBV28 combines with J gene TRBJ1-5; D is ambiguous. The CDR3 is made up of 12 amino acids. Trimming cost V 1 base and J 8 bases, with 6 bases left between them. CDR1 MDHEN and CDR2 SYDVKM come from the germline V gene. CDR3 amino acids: CASSLSMEPQHF. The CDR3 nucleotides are TGTGCCAGCAGTTTATCAATGGAGCCCCAGCATTTT.

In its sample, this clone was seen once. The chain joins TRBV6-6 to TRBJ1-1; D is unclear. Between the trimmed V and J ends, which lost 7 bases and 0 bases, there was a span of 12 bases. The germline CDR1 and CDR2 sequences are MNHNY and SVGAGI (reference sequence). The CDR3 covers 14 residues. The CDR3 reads CASTQPGMNTEAFF. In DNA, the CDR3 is TGTGCCAGCACCCAGCCAGGCATGAACACTGAAGCTTTCTTT.

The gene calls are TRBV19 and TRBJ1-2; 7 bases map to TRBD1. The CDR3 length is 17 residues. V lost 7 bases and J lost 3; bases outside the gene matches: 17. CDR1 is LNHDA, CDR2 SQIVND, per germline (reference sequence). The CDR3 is CASNGQARGGGDYGYTF. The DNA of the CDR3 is TGTGCCAGTAACGGACAGGCGAGAGGAGGTGGAGACTATGGCTACACCTTC.

As DNA, the CDR3 is TGCGCCAGCAGCCATATCGTTGCGGTAACAGGGGGCAATTCACCCCTCCACTTT. Translating it yields CASSHIVAVTGGNSPLHF. The chain couples TRBV4-1 to TRBJ1-6, with 9 bases fitting TRBD1. Germline lookup yields CDR1 MGHRA and CDR2 YSYEKL. The CDR3 loop spans 18 amino acids. With 3 bases clipped from V and 7 bases from J, the junction kept 13 bases outside the gene matches.

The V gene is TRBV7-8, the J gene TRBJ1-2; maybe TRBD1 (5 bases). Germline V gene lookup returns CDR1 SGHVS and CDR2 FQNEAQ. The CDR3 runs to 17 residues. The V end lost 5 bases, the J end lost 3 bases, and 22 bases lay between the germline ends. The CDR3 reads CASSPTRVRQGDYGYTF. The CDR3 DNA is TGTGCCAGCAGCCCAACCCGGGTGCGGCAGGGAGACTATGGCTACACCTTC. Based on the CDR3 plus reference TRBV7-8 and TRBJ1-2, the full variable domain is GAGVSQSPRYKVAKRGQDVALRCDPISGHVSLFWYQQALGQGPEFLTYFQNEAQLDKSGLPSDRFFAERPEGSVSTLKIQRTQQEDSAVYLCASSPTRVRQGDYGYTFGSGTRLTVV.

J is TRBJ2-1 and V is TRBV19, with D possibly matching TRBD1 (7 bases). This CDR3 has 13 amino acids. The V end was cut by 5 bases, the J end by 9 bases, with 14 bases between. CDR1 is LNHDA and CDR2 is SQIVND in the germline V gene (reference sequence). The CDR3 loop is CASSPLQGGEQFF. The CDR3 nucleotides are TGTGCCAGTAGTCCGCTTCAGGGGGGTGAGCAGTTCTTC.

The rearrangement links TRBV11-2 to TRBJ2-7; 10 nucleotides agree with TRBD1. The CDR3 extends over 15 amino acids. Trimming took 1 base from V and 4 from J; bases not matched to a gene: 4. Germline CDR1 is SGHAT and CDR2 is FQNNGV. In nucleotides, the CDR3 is TGTGCCAGCAGCTTAGGGGACAGGGGCCTGTACGAGCAGTACTTC. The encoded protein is CASSLGDRGLYEQYF.

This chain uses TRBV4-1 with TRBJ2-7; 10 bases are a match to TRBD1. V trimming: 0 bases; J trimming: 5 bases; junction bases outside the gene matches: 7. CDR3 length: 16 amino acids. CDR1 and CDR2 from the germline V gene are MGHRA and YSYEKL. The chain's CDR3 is CASSQEVRTGGHEQYF. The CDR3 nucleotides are TGCGCCAGCAGCCAAGAGGTGCGGACAGGGGGGCACGAGCAGTACTTC.

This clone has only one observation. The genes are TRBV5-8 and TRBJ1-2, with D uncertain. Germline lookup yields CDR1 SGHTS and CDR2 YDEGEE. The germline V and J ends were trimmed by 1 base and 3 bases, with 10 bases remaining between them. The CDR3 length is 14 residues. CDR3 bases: TGTGCCAGCAGCTTGCTTGGTCAGCACTATGGCTACACCTTC. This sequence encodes CASSLLGQHYGYTF. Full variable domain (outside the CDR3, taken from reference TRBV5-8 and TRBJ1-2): EAGVTQSPTHLIKTRGQQATLRCSPISGHTSVYWYQQALGLGLQFLLWYDEGEERNRGNFPPRFSGRQFPNYSSELNVNALELEDSALYLCASSLLGQHYGYTFGSGTRLTVV.

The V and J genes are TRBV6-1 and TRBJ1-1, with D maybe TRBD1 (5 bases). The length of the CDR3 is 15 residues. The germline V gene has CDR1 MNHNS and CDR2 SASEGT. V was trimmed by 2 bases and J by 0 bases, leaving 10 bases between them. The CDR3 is CASSEREGLNTEAFF. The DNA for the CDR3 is TGTGCCAGCAGTGAACGGGAGGGACTGAACACTGAAGCTTTCTTT.

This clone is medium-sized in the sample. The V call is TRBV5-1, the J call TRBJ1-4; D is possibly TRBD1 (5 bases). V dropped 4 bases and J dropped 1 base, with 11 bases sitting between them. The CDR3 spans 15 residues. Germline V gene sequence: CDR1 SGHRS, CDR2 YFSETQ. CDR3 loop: CASSVGRGTNEKLFF. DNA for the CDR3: TGCGCCAGCAGCGTAGGGAGGGGAACTAATGAAAAACTGTTTTTT.

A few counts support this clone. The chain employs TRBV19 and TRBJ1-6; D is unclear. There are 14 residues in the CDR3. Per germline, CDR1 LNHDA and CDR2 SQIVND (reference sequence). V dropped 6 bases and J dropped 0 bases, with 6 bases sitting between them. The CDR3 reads CASRISSYNSPLHF. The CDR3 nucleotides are TGTGCCAGTAGGATTAGCTCCTATAATTCACCCCTCCACTTT.

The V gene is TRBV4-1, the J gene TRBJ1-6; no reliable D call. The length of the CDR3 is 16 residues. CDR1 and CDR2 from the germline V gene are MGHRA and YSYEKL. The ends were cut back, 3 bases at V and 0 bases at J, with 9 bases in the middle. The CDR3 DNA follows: TGCGCCAGCAGCCACACTTCGAGCTCCTATAATTCACCCCTCCACTTT. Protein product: CASSHTSSSYNSPLHF.

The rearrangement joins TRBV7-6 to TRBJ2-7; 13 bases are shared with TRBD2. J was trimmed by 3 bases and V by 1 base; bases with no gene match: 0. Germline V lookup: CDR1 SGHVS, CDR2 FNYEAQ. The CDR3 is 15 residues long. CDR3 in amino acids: CASSLGTSGGYEQYF. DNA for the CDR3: TGTGCCAGCAGCTTAGGGACTAGCGGGGGCTACGAGCAGTACTTC.